These T cell receptor beta chains were read from a single sample in a study of CD8 T cells in Susac syndrome. In TCRdb, the immunoSEQ multiplex PCR reads were re-called with MiXCR into one record per CDR3 protein. The table shows some 140,000 distinct CDR3 sequences, with roughly 94% occurring only once. The sample consisted of CD8+ T cells from PBMCs. The receptors derive from a human donor with Susac syndrome. Both conserved end residues are part of each CDR3. Each record gives: D gene, J gene, V gene, CDR3 DNA, CDR3 protein. A D gene is named only where the DNA matches it firmly.

>TRBD2|TRBJ2-1|TRBV4-1
TGCGCCAGCAGCCAGCCAGGACTAGCGCGGGATGAGCAGTTCTTC
CASSQPGLARDEQFF
>.|TRBJ2-1|TRBV5-1
TGCGCCAGCAGCTTGTCCCCAGGGGATTACAATGAGCAGTTCTTC
CASSLSPGDYNEQFF
>.|TRBJ2-7|TRBV12-3/TRBV12-4
TGTGCCAGCAACCACGGCCCCGACGAGCAGTACTTC
CASNHGPDEQYF
>TRBD2|TRBJ2-2|TRBV9
TGTGCCAGCAGCGTAGGACTAGCCTCGAACACCGGGGAGCTGTTTTTT
CASSVGLASNTGELFF
>.|TRBJ1-1|TRBV5-1
TGCGCCAGCAGCTTGGGGGGGGGCCGTGAAGCTTTCTTT
CASSLGGGREAFF
>TRBD2|TRBJ2-7|TRBV13
TGTGCCAGCAGCTGGGGGACTAAGGGCACCTACGAGCAGTACTTC
CASSWGTKGTYEQYF
>.|TRBJ2-3|TRBV11-2
TGTGCCAGCAGCTTAGAAGGGACATTCCTCACAGATACGCAGTATTTT
CASSLEGTFLTDTQYF
>TRBD2|TRBJ2-1|TRBV5-8
TGTGCCAGCAGAGGGACTAGCGGGATTTCCTACAATGAGCAGTTCTTC
CASRGTSGISYNEQFF
>.|TRBJ1-2|TRBV9
TGTGCCAGCGTCGGGGGGCCCTATGGCTACACCTTC
CASVGGPYGYTF
>TRBD2|TRBJ2-7|TRBV6-1
TGTGCCAGCAGTGAAGCCCTTGGGACTAGCGGGAGCTACGAGCAGTACTTC
CASSEALGTSGSYEQYF
>.|TRBJ2-1|TRBV12-3/TRBV12-4
TGTGCCAGCAGTTTCGTGGGGGCTTTCAATGAGCAGTTCTTC
CASSFVGAFNEQFF
>.|TRBJ2-2|TRBV5-5
TGTGCCAGCAGCTTCCAGACTCCGGACACCGGGGAGCTGTTTTTT
CASSFQTPDTGELFF
>.|TRBJ1-1|TRBV12-3/TRBV12-4
TGTGCCAGCAGTTTTGTCGGAAAAGCTTTCTTT
CASSFVGKAFF
>TRBD1|TRBJ2-2|TRBV28
TGTGCCAGCAGTTCCGGAAGGGACAGGACTTTCACCGGGGAGCTGTTTTTT
CASSSGRDRTFTGELFF
>.|TRBJ2-7|TRBV6-5
TGTGCCAGCAGTTACTCCAATTTGGACTCCTACGAGCAGTACTTC
CASSYSNLDSYEQYF
>TRBD1|TRBJ1-2|TRBV9
TGTGCCAGCAGCGTTTCCGGGACAGGGAACTATGGCTACACCTTC
CASSVSGTGNYGYTF
>TRBD1|TRBJ1-1|TRBV7-9
TGTGCCAGCAGCTTAGCCCTAGACAGGGGGGCTTTCTTT
CASSLALDRGAFF
>TRBD1|TRBJ1-2|TRBV5-6
TGTGCCAGCAGCCCAGGGGGGGGGAACTATGGCTACACCTTC
CASSPGGGNYGYTF
>TRBD2|TRBJ2-5|TRBV3-1
TGTGCCAGCAGCCAATCCGGGACTAGCGGGAGAGGCGGGGAGACCCAGTACTTC
CASSQSGTSGRGGETQYF
>.|TRBJ1-1|TRBV12-3/TRBV12-4
TGTGCCACCACGACGGGAAACACTGAAGCTTTCTTT
CATTTGNTEAFF